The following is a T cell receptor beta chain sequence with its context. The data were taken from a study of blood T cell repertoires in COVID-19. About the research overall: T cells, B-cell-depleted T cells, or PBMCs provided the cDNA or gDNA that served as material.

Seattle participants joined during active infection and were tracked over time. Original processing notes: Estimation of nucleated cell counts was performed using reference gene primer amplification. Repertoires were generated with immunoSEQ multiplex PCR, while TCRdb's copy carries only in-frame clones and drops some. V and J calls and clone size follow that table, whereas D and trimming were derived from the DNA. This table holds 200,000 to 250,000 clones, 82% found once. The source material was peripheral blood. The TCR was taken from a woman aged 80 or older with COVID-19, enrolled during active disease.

CDR3 protein: CASSPPTGGINQPQHF. The CDR3 nucleotides read TGTGCCAGCTCACCTCCGACAGGGGGTATCAATCAGCCCCAGCATTTT. The chain recombines TRBV18 with TRBJ1-5; 9 bases agree with TRBD1. From germline, CDR1 is KGHSH and CDR2 LQKENI. J was trimmed by 3 bases and V by 3 bases; bases with no gene match: 6. CDR3 length: 16 amino acids.